This TCR beta chain appears in the sequencing data of a study of blood T cell repertoires in COVID-19. The CDR3 loop spans 15 amino acids. The V gene's germline CDR1 is LNHNV and CDR2 YYDKDF (reference sequence). The V end was cut by 0 bases, the J end by 7 bases, with 15 bases between. Clones were read by immunoSEQ multiplex PCR, and TCRdb kept only the in-frame ones, dropping some. Among roughly 300,000 clones listed, about 89% were seen once. This clonotype was sampled from a woman in her thirties or forties who had recovered from COVID-19. What was sequenced was peripheral blood. This sequence joins TRBV15 and TRBJ2-5, with D possibly TRBD2 on 5 matching bases. CDR3 bases: TGTGCCACCAGCAGAGAGTCAGGCCGGGCGGGGACCCAGTACTTC. Amino acids: CATSRESGRAGTQYF.